These T cell receptor beta chains were read from a single sample in a study of T cell responses to AZD1222 COVID-19 vaccine. Measured with immunoSEQ multiplex PCR; TCRdb has only the in-frame clones, and not every one. Altogether 65,000 to 85,000 clones are present, 90% being singletons, with the ten largest covering 5.2%. The material was peripheral blood, obtained on day 0 of AZD1222 vaccination. The receptors derive from an adult in good health. CDR3s include the opening cysteine and the closing phenylalanine or tryptophan. D genes are given only for firm matches. Some rows mark clone size as missing; the rest say once, few, many or name a class of expanded clone.

18 | TRBD2 | TRBJ2-4 | NA | TRBV5-6 | CASSLVSGGSLAKNIQYF | TGTGCCAGCAGCTTGGTCAGCGGGGGTTCACTAGCCAAAAACATTCAGTACTTC
18 | TRBD1 | TRBJ1-5 | NA | TRBV9 | CASSVETGAKGSNQPQHF | TGTGCCAGCAGCGTAGAAACAGGGGCTAAGGGTAGCAATCAGCCCCAGCATTTT
14 | NA | TRBJ2-5 | NA | TRBV7-3 | CASSFQGGAETQYF | TGTGCCAGCAGCTTTCAGGGGGGTGCGGAGACCCAGTACTTC
13 | TRBD1 | TRBJ1-2 | NA | TRBV6-1 | CASSEGTGYGYTF | TGTGCCAGCAGTGAAGGGACAGGGTATGGCTACACCTTC
12 | NA | TRBJ2-5 | NA | TRBV11-2 | CASSLEGSLEYF | TGTGCCAGCAGCTTAGAAGGTAGCCTGGAGTACTTC
15 | TRBD2 | TRBJ2-1 | NA | TRBV6-2/TRBV6-3 | CASSPGLAGGYEQFF | TGTGCCAGCAGCCCTGGACTAGCGGGGGGATATGAGCAGTTCTTC
13 | TRBD1 | TRBJ1-2 | NA | TRBV19 | CASSVTGVGGYTF | TGTGCCAGTAGTGTCACAGGGGTAGGGGGCTACACCTTC
13 | NA | TRBJ2-1 | once | TRBV5-1 | CASSLARGGEQFF | TGCGCCAGCAGCTTGGCTAGGGGGGGTGAGCAGTTCTTC
15 | NA | TRBJ2-7 | NA | TRBV27 | CASSTWTGGEREQYF | TGTGCCAGCAGTACTTGGACTGGCGGGGAGCGCGAGCAGTACTTC
16 | TRBD1 | TRBJ1-5 | NA | TRBV19 | CASSIVNRGAEQPQHF | TGTGCCAGTAGTATAGTGAACAGGGGAGCTGAACAGCCCCAGCATTTT
14 | TRBD1 | TRBJ1-3 | NA | TRBV11-2 | CASKRTGTRGTIYF | TGTGCCAGCAAAAGGACAGGCACCCGGGGCACCATATATTTT
14 | NA | TRBJ1-1 | NA | TRBV9 | CASSVSPGGTEAFF | TGTGCCAGCAGCGTATCACCGGGGGGCACTGAAGCTTTCTTT
16 | TRBD1 | TRBJ2-5 | once | TRBV9 | CASSEALDRGQETQYF | TGTGCCAGCAGCGAGGCCCTCGACAGGGGGCAAGAGACCCAGTACTTC
17 | TRBD2 | TRBJ2-5 | NA | TRBV5-4 | CASSRQGLAGAGETQYF | TGTGCCAGCAGCCGCCAGGGACTAGCGGGGGCGGGGGAGACCCAGTACTTC
13 | TRBD1 | TRBJ1-2 | NA | TRBV5-4 | CASSVTGGGGYTF | TGTGCCAGCAGCGTAACAGGGGGCGGAGGCTACACCTTC
15 | TRBD1 | TRBJ1-3 | once | TRBV6-5 | CASSRTGGKGNTIYF | TGTGCCAGCAGTAGAACAGGGGGGAAGGGAAACACCATATATTTT
13 | TRBD2 | TRBJ2-7 | NA | TRBV6-5 | CASRTSGGLEQYF | TGTGCCAGCAGGACTAGCGGGGGTCTGGAGCAGTACTTC
16 | NA | TRBJ1-1 | NA | TRBV7-8 | CASSPQRGAPNTEAFF | TGTGCCAGCAGCCCCCAGAGAGGGGCGCCGAACACTGAAGCTTTCTTT
13 | NA | TRBJ1-1 | NA | TRBV5-1 | CASSPSGSIEAFF | TGCGCCAGCAGCCCGTCCGGGTCCATCGAAGCTTTCTTT
15 | TRBD1 | TRBJ2-7 | NA | TRBV5-1 | CASSLGGQGLSEQYF | TGCGCCAGCAGCTTAGGGGGACAGGGTCTTTCCGAGCAGTACTTC
15 | TRBD1 | TRBJ1-5 | NA | TRBV19 | CASSMRGTGHQPQHF | TGTGCCAGTAGTATGAGAGGGACAGGTCATCAGCCCCAGCATTTT
15 | NA | TRBJ2-2 | NA | TRBV5-4 | CASSLATVNTGELFF | TGTGCCAGCAGCTTGGCCACGGTTAACACCGGGGAGCTGTTTTTT
14 | NA | TRBJ1-6 | NA | TRBV9 | CASSGGSYNSPLHF | TGTGCCAGCAGCGGAGGGTCCTATAATTCACCCCTCCACTTT
15 | NA | TRBJ1-2 | NA | TRBV9 | CASSVEPPEIYGYTF | TGTGCCAGCAGCGTAGAGCCCCCAGAGATCTATGGCTACACCTTC
13 | NA | TRBJ1-2 | NA | TRBV7-2 | CASSPGPDYGYTF | TGTGCCAGCAGCCCCGGGCCCGACTATGGCTACACCTTC
15 | TRBD1 | TRBJ1-3 | NA | TRBV5-1 | CASRTGASSGNTIYF | TGCGCCAGCAGGACAGGGGCGAGCTCTGGAAACACCATATATTTT
16 | TRBD2 | TRBJ2-4 | NA | TRBV29-1 | CSVEGLAGVAKNIQYF | TGCAGCGTTGAGGGACTAGCGGGAGTAGCCAAAAACATTCAGTACTTC
12 | NA | TRBJ1-5 | NA | TRBV15 | CATSSGSQPQHF | TGTGCCACCAGCTCGGGGTCCCAGCCCCAGCATTTT
13 | TRBD1 | TRBJ1-2 | NA | TRBV6-5 | CASILSGTENYTF | TGTGCCAGCATTCTATCCGGGACAGAGAATTACACCTTC
15 | NA | TRBJ1-1 | NA | TRBV5-1 | CASSLGLLMNTEAFF | TGCGCCAGCAGCTTGGGGTTATTAATGAACACTGAAGCTTTCTTT
15 | TRBD1 | TRBJ2-2 | NA | TRBV30 | CAWRYRGVLTGELFF | TGTGCCTGGAGGTACAGGGGGGTCCTCACCGGGGAGCTGTTTTTT
15 | NA | TRBJ2-1 | NA | TRBV29-1 | CSARDRPSSYNEQFF | TGCAGCGCTCGTGACAGGCCAAGCTCCTACAATGAGCAGTTCTTC
15 | TRBD2 | TRBJ2-3 | NA | TRBV6-6 | CASSSGSPSTDTQYF | TGTGCCAGCAGTAGCGGGAGCCCTAGCACAGATACGCAGTATTTT
17 | TRBD1 | TRBJ2-1 | NA | TRBV3-1/TRBV3-2 | CASRPGTGGIGDNEQFF | TGTGCCAGCAGGCCCGGGACAGGGGGCATAGGAGACAATGAGCAGTTCTTC
15 | TRBD1 | TRBJ1-1 | NA | TRBV4-1 | CASSHDGTGLTEAFF | TGCGCCAGCAGCCACGATGGGACAGGGCTCACTGAAGCTTTCTTT
12 | TRBD1 | TRBJ2-1 | NA | TRBV12-3/TRBV12-4 | CASSRGTAEQFF | TGTGCCAGCAGCCGAGGGACAGCCGAGCAGTTCTTC
14 | NA | TRBJ2-1 | NA | TRBV11-3 | CASSPTRGRNEQFF | TGTGCCAGCAGCCCTACTCGGGGGAGAAATGAGCAGTTCTTC
16 | TRBD2 | TRBJ2-5 | NA | TRBV2 | CASSDGGGLLRETQYF | TGTGCCAGCAGTGATGGCGGGGGGCTCCTCCGAGAGACCCAGTACTTC
14 | NA | TRBJ1-5 | NA | TRBV9 | CASSNSVSNQPQHF | TGTGCCAGCAGTAATTCGGTTAGCAATCAGCCCCAGCATTTT
17 | TRBD1 | TRBJ1-1 | NA | TRBV28 | CASSFGTGSLLNTEAFF | TGTGCCAGCAGTTTCGGGACAGGCTCCCTGTTGAACACTGAAGCTTTCTTT
14 | TRBD1 | TRBJ2-1 | NA | TRBV6-2/TRBV6-3 | CASSGRQGAVEQFF | TGTGCCAGCAGTGGAAGACAGGGGGCCGTTGAGCAGTTCTTC